This T cell receptor (beta chain) was captured by sequencing in a study of blood T cell repertoires in COVID-19 (TCRdb year 2020). With regard to the full study: Collaborator samples came from the United States, Italy and Spain and covered acute and convalescent phases of COVID-19. Samples came from the ongoing ImmuneRACE study (first 160 participants) plus 1,254 subjects from 6 global collaborators. The material from the prospective study consisted of cDNA or gDNA derived from T cells, B-cell-depleted T cells, or PBMCs. The dataset comprised deeply sampled blood TCRbeta repertoires from subjects exposed to, actively infected with, or recovered from COVID-19. HLA class I and class II types, where available, came from metadata supplied by the sample provider rather than from assay-based typing. A freely available public database, intended as a resource for researchers studying the immune response to SARS-CoV-2, is where the repertoires were released. A de-identified subject ID, COVID-19 status, age in years and sex were almost always included in the sample metadata. The investigation overall reported the following: Clinical and demographic metadata were provided uncurated, with the amount varying by source and participant.

TCRbeta CDR3 regions were amplified from genomic DNA using the immunoSEQ Assay, a bias-controlled multiplex PCR. On the study's bioinformatics: Nucleated cell counts per sample were estimated from amplification of reference gene primers within the assay. To quantify the absolute abundance of each unique TCRbeta CDR3 rearrangement, sequence reads were collapsed and filtered. For each sample, productive Simpson clonality was calculated as the square root of Simpson's diversity index over productive rearrangements. TCRdb took over this immuneACCESS table, retaining in-frame rearrangements with V and J assigned. Such tables are incomplete; in checked studies, under half of the missing clones stem from an unresolved V gene, and the remainder is unexplained. V, J and clone size were drawn from that table, and D and trimming were deduced from the DNA. Across this sample there are about 62,000 clones, with around 87% seen only once. More than 3% of the sample lies in the top ten.

Collaborating institutions collected whole blood in K2EDTA tubes following their own protocols. For TCRbeta analysis, collaborators shipped samples as frozen whole blood, isolated PBMCs, or DNA extracted from either of those sample types. A note on this clone: The target of this receptor is not known. The input lacks base qualities; no much larger clone sits a single base away.

V is reduced by 1 base and J by 2 bases, leaving a spacing of 12 bases between them. The CDR3 goes from the cysteine to the phenylalanine over 15 residues. The read is trimmed to its CDR3 DNA, 45 bases read in frame from base 1. Looking up the germline V gene (reference sequence) yields CDR1 GTSNPN and CDR2 SVGIG. The TCR sequence derives from a human donor in a cohort sampled during active COVID-19. This receptor chain uses TRBV30 and TRBJ2-1, with no reliable assignment of the D segment. The sample taken for sequencing was peripheral blood. The nucleotides are TGTGCCTGGAGTGGATTGAGGTATACCTACAATGAGCAGTTCTTC. Its coded protein is CAWSGLRYTYNEQFF. With the rest looked up from the reference TRBV30 and TRBJ2-1 genes rather than sequenced, the full variable domain is SQTIHQWPATLVQPVGSPLSLECTVEGTSNPNLYWYRQAAGRGLQLLFYSVGIGQISSEVPQNLSASRPQDRQFILSSKKLLLSDSGFYLCAWSGLRYTYNEQFFGPGTRLTVL.